The 30 T cell receptor beta chains in this list originate from one sample, sequenced in a study of chemoradiotherapy in HPV16-positive cancers. Libraries were prepared by immunoSEQ multiplex PCR; TCRdb keeps only in-frame clonotypes and omits some of them. The sample includes about 15,000 clones, approximately 89% of them seen just once. Sequencing was performed on blood, taken from a patient who underwent chemoradiotherapy. The receptors were sampled from a human donor with HPV-associated anogenital cancer.

The chain employs TRBV10-2 and TRBJ1-3; D call uncertain. This CDR3 has 15 amino acids. With 0 bases removed from V and 2 bases from J, the gap between germline ends came to 8 bases. Germline assignment: CDR1 WSHSY and CDR2 SAAADI. In nucleotides, the CDR3 is TGCGCCAGCAGTGAGTCGGCTACACCTGGAAACACCATATATTTT. It yields the protein CASSESATPGNTIYF.

The chain joins TRBV18 to TRBJ2-1; 7 bases match TRBD2. The CDR3 has 12 amino acids. Germline V lookup: CDR1 KGHSH, CDR2 LQKENI. The V gene end was trimmed by 5 bases and the J gene end by 7 bases; junction bases not matched to a gene: 2. CDR3 amino acids: CASSSGGNEQFF. In DNA, the CDR3 is TGTGCCAGCTCATCCGGGGGGAATGAGCAGTTCTTC.

This chain links TRBV27 with TRBJ2-1; D call uncertain. From germline, CDR1 is MNHEY and CDR2 SMNVEV (reference sequence). V lost 6 bases and J 4 bases, leaving 7 bases between the germline ends. The CDR3 spans 12 residues. The CDR3 loop reads CASRDLYNEQFF. CDR3 DNA: TGTGCCAGCAGGGACCTGTACAATGAGCAGTTCTTC.

This rearrangement joins TRBV6-5 to TRBJ1-4; TRBD1 aligns across 9 bases. V was clipped by 0 bases and J by 10 bases; unmatched bases: 3. Germline loops: CDR1 MNHEY, CDR2 SVGAGI. CDR3 length equals 14 residues. Written as DNA, the CDR3 is TGTGCCAGCAGTTACTCGGGGACAGGGACAAAACTGTTTTTT. Residues: CASSYSGTGTKLFF.

V gene TRBV7-8 combines with J gene TRBJ2-5, with a tentative D call TRBD2 (5 bases). Trimming removed 4 bases from V and 3 bases from J, with 15 bases in between. CDR1 is SGHVS and CDR2 is FQNEAQ in the germline V gene. The CDR3 spans 15 residues. In nucleotides, the CDR3 is TGTGCCAGCAGCTATTCAATTCTACTAGAAGAGACCCAGTACTTC. This translates into CASSYSILLEETQYF.

The chain is built from TRBV9 and TRBJ1-2, with 12 nucleotides matching TRBD1. The CDR3 covers 15 residues. Trimming took 0 bases from V and 5 from J; bases not matched to a gene: 2. Germline V gives CDR1 SGDLS, CDR2 YYNGEE. CDR3 residues: CASSVGDRGLYGYTF. The CDR3 nucleotides are TGTGCCAGCAGCGTAGGGGACAGGGGGCTGTATGGCTACACCTTC.

The V gene is TRBV18, the J gene TRBJ1-3; perhaps TRBD1 as D (5 bases). Trimming removed 3 bases at V and 7 bases at J, with 7 bases between. The CDR3 totals 12 residues. Per the germline V gene, CDR1 is KGHSH and CDR2 is LQKENI. CDR3 sequence: CASSPEGNTIYF. The CDR3 nucleotides read TGTGCCAGCTCACCGGAGGGGAACACCATATATTTT.

V and J are TRBV4-2 and TRBJ1-4; no clear D gene. The germline V gene has CDR1 LGHNA and CDR2 YNFKEQ. The germline V and J ends were trimmed by 4 bases and 6 bases, with 12 bases remaining between them. The CDR3 sequence is 14 residues long. This CDR3 reads CASSPGKGDEKLFF. The CDR3 DNA is TGTGCCAGCAGCCCTGGTAAGGGAGATGAAAAACTGTTTTTT.

This clone was recorded a few times. V usage is TRBV19 and J usage is TRBJ1-1; D is possibly TRBD1 (5 bases). The CDR3 spans 13 residues. The germline V gene encodes CDR1 LNHDA and CDR2 SQIVND (reference sequence). V was pared by 2 bases and J by 5 bases, with 9 bases between. The CDR3 DNA is TGTGCCAGTAGTATACAGGGTTGGACTGAAGCTTTCTTT. Translated: CASSIQGWTEAFF.

This chain joins TRBV2 and TRBJ2-3; 7 positions agree with TRBD1. This CDR3 has 15 amino acids. J lost 2 bases, V lost 1 base, and 3 bases had no gene match. Germline V gene sequence: CDR1 SNHLY, CDR2 FYNNEI. The CDR3 protein is CASSEEDRITDTQYF. The CDR3 coding sequence is TGTGCCAGCAGTGAAGAGGACAGGATCACAGATACGCAGTATTTT.

V and J are TRBV5-1 and TRBJ1-3, with D uncertain. V was shortened by 0 bases and J by 4 bases, with 11 bases between the two germline ends. Germline V gene lookup returns CDR1 SGHRS and CDR2 YFSETQ. This CDR3 is 15 amino acids long. The CDR3 DNA sequence: TGCGCCAGCAGCTTGGAGGGATTTTCGGGAAACACCATATATTTT. It translates to CASSLEGFSGNTIYF.

This clone was recorded only once. The J gene is TRBJ1-2, the V gene TRBV7-2; perhaps TRBD1 as D (6 bases). The germline V and J ends were trimmed by 4 bases and 4 bases, with 19 bases remaining between them. Germline assignment: CDR1 SGHTA and CDR2 FQGNSA. The CDR3 totals 16 residues. The CDR3 DNA reads as TGTGCCAGCAGCTCCAAGGGGGGGCCTCTTAGCTATGGCTACACCTTC. Its protein product is CASSSKGGPLSYGYTF. The full variable domain, completed using reference TRBV7-2 and TRBJ1-2, is GAGVSQSPSNKVTEKGKDVELRCDPISGHTALYWYRQSLGQGLEFLIYFQGNSAPDKSGLPSDRFSAERTGGSVSTLTIQRTQQEDSAVYLCASSSKGGPLSYGYTFGSGTRLTVV.

The chain employs TRBV6-1 and TRBJ1-1; perhaps TRBD1 as D (6 bases). This CDR3 has 13 residues. Looked up from germline, CDR1 is MNHNS and CDR2 is SASEGT. Trimming pared 6 bases from V and 2 bases from J, leaving 10 bases between. CDR3 loop: CASSVQGNTEAFF. The DNA of the CDR3 is TGTGCCAGCAGCGTACAGGGAAACACTGAAGCTTTCTTT.

This chain uses TRBV5-1 with TRBJ2-3; tentatively, D is TRBD1 or TRBD2 (6 bases each). CDR1 SGHRS and CDR2 YFSETQ come from the germline V gene. Between the trimmed V and J ends, which lost 4 bases and 4 bases, there was a span of 16 bases. The CDR3 length is 15 residues. CDR3 sequence: CASSPGGGPADTQYF. The CDR3 coding sequence is TGCGCCAGCAGCCCTGGTGGGGGGCCGGCAGATACGCAGTATTTT.

V usage is TRBV27 and J usage is TRBJ1-2, with TRBD1 matching 7 bases. The CDR3 contains 14 residues. The V segment lost 5 bases and the J segment 4 bases; nucleotides outside the gene matches: 7. The germline gives CDR1 MNHEY, CDR2 SMNVEV (reference sequence). CDR3 nucleotides: TGTGCCAGCAGTACCCGGGACAGCCTCTATGGCTACACCTTC. Translated: CASSTRDSLYGYTF.

This clone was counted between two and nine times. This sample includes further DNA sequences coding for the same CDR3. The genes are TRBV9 and TRBJ2-2; D is ambiguous. The CDR3 is 12 residues long. CDR1 is SGDLS, CDR2 YYNGEE, per germline. Trimming removed 2 bases from V and 5 bases from J, with 4 bases in between. The CDR3 spells CASSVRTGELFF. CDR3 DNA: TGTGCCAGCAGCGTTAGGACCGGGGAGCTGTTTTTT.

V is TRBV6-1 and J is TRBJ1-1; TRBD1 aligns across 9 bases. Germline CDR1 MNHNS, CDR2 SASEGT. CDR3 size: 14 residues. V lost 7 bases, J lost 3 bases, and 6 bases stayed unmatched. Here the CDR3 DNA reads TGTGCCAGCAATAAGGACAGGGGCGACACTGAAGCTTTCTTT. It is translated as CASNKDRGDTEAFF.

CDR3 nucleotide sequence: TGTGCCAGCAGCTCCCTAGGGGGAGGTCAGACAGATACGCAGTATTTT. Amino acid sequence: CASSSLGGGQTDTQYF. The chain employs TRBV7-2 and TRBJ2-3; D tentatively reads TRBD1 or TRBD2 (6 bases each). Per the germline V gene, CDR1 is SGHTA and CDR2 is FQGNSA. This CDR3 comprises 16 residues. The V gene lost 4 bases and the J gene lost 3 bases, with 17 bases spanning the gap.

This chain joins TRBV6-1 and TRBJ1-3, with 9 nucleotides matching TRBD1. CDR1 is MNHNS and CDR2 is SASEGT in the germline V gene. Trimming took 7 bases from V and 8 from J; bases not matched to a gene: 3. The CDR3 totals 12 residues. The CDR3 loop reads CASNRQGDTIYF. The CDR3 bases are TGTGCCAGCAACCGACAGGGGGACACCATATATTTT.

This sequence joins TRBV28 and TRBJ1-1; no clear D gene. Germline V lookup: CDR1 MDHEN, CDR2 SYDVKM. Trimming shortened V by 3 bases and J by 2 bases, and 7 bases separated the two germline ends. This CDR3 has 13 residues. The CDR3 nucleotides read TGTGCCAGCAGTTTTCGGGGTAACACTGAAGCTTTCTTT. Protein sequence: CASSFRGNTEAFF. Complete variable domain (other parts from reference TRBV28 and TRBJ1-1): DVKVTQSSRYLVKRTGEKVFLECVQDMDHENMFWYRQDPGLGLRLIYFSYDVKMKEKGDIPEGYSVSREKKERFSLILESASTNQTSMYLCASSFRGNTEAFFGQGTRLTVV.

There are a few counts of this clone. This chain links TRBV4-2 with TRBJ2-1; possible D gene TRBD2, 6 bases. The CDR3 has 17 residues. Trimming shortened V by 1 base and J by 8 bases, and 21 bases separated the two germline ends. Looked up from germline, CDR1 is LGHNA and CDR2 is YNFKEQ. CDR3 DNA: TGTGCCAGCAGCCAAGGCACCGGGACTCCAATTGTGTATGAGCAGTTCTTC. Encoded protein: CASSQGTGTPIVYEQFF.

The chain combines TRBV19 with TRBJ1-6; 7 bases are a match to TRBD1. The CDR3 spans 14 residues. Germline values: CDR1 LNHDA, CDR2 SQIVND (reference sequence). With 6 bases clipped from V and 11 bases from J, the junction kept 10 bases outside the gene matches. The CDR3 DNA reads TGTGCCAGTAGCCAGACAGGGACCATGACACCCCTCCACTTT. Translating it yields CASSQTGTMTPLHF. The complete variable domain, with remaining parts taken from reference TRBV19 and TRBJ1-6, reads DGGITQSPKYLFRKEGQNVTLSCEQNLNHDAMYWYRQDPGQGLRLIYYSQIVNDFQKGDIAEGYSVSREKKESFPLTVTSAQKNPTAFYLCASSQTGTMTPLHFGNGTRLTVT.

A few counts support this clone. This chain connects TRBV6-5 to TRBJ2-2, with D hard to call. Germline V gene sequence: CDR1 MNHEY, CDR2 SVGAGI. V lost 6 bases to trimming and J lost 4 bases, with 15 bases between them. There are 15 residues in the CDR3. CDR3 nucleotides: TGTGCCAGCAGGATCGACCCCTCGGGCACCGGGGAGCTGTTTTTT. Translation: CASRIDPSGTGELFF.

J is TRBJ2-1 and V is TRBV6-5; 8 bases match TRBD1. Trimming removed 6 bases from V and 5 bases from J; junction bases left unmatched: 3. The CDR3 covers 13 residues. Germline-derived CDR1 and CDR2 are MNHEY and SVGAGI. DNA of the CDR3: TGTGCCAGCAGACAACAGGGGGACAATGAGCAGTTCTTC. This encodes CASRQQGDNEQFF.

V usage is TRBV27 and J usage is TRBJ2-5, with D unclear. The V end lost 2 bases, the J end lost 7 bases, and 14 bases lay between the germline ends. Germline lookup yields CDR1 MNHEY and CDR2 SMNVEV (reference sequence). The CDR3 consists of 14 residues. CDR3 loop: CASSLVRLMGTQYF. For the CDR3, the DNA is TGTGCCAGCAGTTTAGTACGGCTAATGGGGACCCAGTACTTC.

The chain has TRBV7-9 and TRBJ2-7; D is undetermined. V lost 1 base and J lost 1, with 2 bases in between. Germline V CDR1 and CDR2: SEHNR, FQNEAQ (reference sequence). This CDR3 spans 12 amino acids. CDR3: CASSLESYEQYF. The CDR3, as DNA: TGTGCCAGCAGCTTAGAATCCTACGAGCAGTACTTC. Using reference TRBV7-9 and TRBJ2-7 for the parts outside the CDR3, the full variable domain is DTGVSQNPRHKITKRGQNVTFRCDPISEHNRLYWYRQTLGQGPEFLTYFQNEAQLEKSRLLSDRFSAERPKGSFSTLEIQRTEQGDSAMYLCASSLESYEQYFGPGTRLTVT.

This chain uses TRBV2 with TRBJ2-1; 14 bases agree with TRBD2. Germline assignment: CDR1 SNHLY and CDR2 FYNNEI. The CDR3 has 17 amino acids. V shed 1 base and J 10 bases; nucleotides not matched to a gene: 9. CDR3 coding DNA: TGTGCCAGCAGTGAAGACCCGGGACTAGCGGGAGTAGACGAGCAGTTCTTC. Protein product: CASSEDPGLAGVDEQFF.

This chain joins TRBV29-1 and TRBJ2-7; unclear D gene. In germline, CDR1 is SQVTM, CDR2 ANQGSEA. V gave up 1 base and J gave up 3 bases, with 22 bases separating them. This CDR3 has 17 residues. The CDR3 spells CSVEVRALSRLDYEQYF. The CDR3 DNA reads TGCAGCGTTGAAGTCCGTGCGTTGTCCAGGCTGGACTACGAGCAGTACTTC.

V and J are TRBV28 and TRBJ2-4; D gene uncertain. V shed 3 bases and J shed 0 bases, with 18 bases lying between them. The germline gives CDR1 MDHEN, CDR2 SYDVKM. This CDR3 region has 18 residues. DNA for the CDR3: TGTGCCAGCAGTTTGGGCCTCCGGGCAGGTCTAGCCAAAAACATTCAGTACTTC. Protein product: CASSLGLRAGLAKNIQYF.

The chain joins TRBV14 to TRBJ2-7; D assignment may be TRBD1 or TRBD2 (5 bases each). Germline V CDR1 and CDR2: SGHDN, FVKESK. CDR3 length equals 13 residues. With 1 base removed from V and 6 bases from J, the gap between germline ends came to 10 bases. CDR3 nucleotides: TGTGCCAGCAGCCAAGGGGGGTGGAGCGAGCAGTACTTC. Its translation: CASSQGGWSEQYF.